The clone carrying this T cell receptor (beta chain) was observed a single time. These data come from a study of blood T cell repertoires in COVID-19. Study as a whole: Acute-phase and convalescent COVID-19 samples originated in the United States, Italy and Spain. PBMCs, B-cell-depleted T cells, or T cells were the source of the cDNA or gDNA that made up the material.

Source study methods: Using reference gene primer amplification, nucleated cell counts were estimated. Assay used: immunoSEQ multiplex PCR; TCRdb lists only in-frame clones, some missing. V, J and clone size derive from that table, while D and trimming were established from the DNA sequence. This table holds 80,000 to 95,000 clones, around 85% found once. The CDR3 covers 18 residues. Source material: peripheral blood. This TCR derives from a woman of 80 years or more with active or convalescent COVID-19. The genes are TRBV21-1 and TRBJ1-2; TRBD1 was called by the table and not checked on the DNA. TRBV21-1 is reported as a pseudogene. This CDR3 reads CASSARQGKVKYNYGYTF. The CDR3 DNA reads as TGTGCCAGCAGCGCCCGACAGGGAAAAGTCAAATATAACTATGGCTACACCTTC.